Listed here are 12 T cell receptor beta chains from one sample, sequenced in a study of somatic mutations in cytotoxic T cells in rheumatoid arthritis. Generated by immunoSEQ multiplex PCR, the TCRdb table keeps only in-frame clones and is missing some. The sample lists about 11,000 clones; roughly 74% were seen once. The sequenced sample was CD8+ T cells sorted from blood. These receptors were taken from a woman aged 40-49 years in good health.

The chain is built from TRBV27 and TRBJ1-5; D remains ambiguous. Germline loops: CDR1 MNHEY, CDR2 SMNVEV (reference sequence). Trimming removed 2 bases from V and 0 bases from J, with 8 bases in between. The CDR3 has 15 amino acids. DNA of the CDR3: TGTGCCAGCAGTTTAACGGCGTATAGCAATCAGCCCCAGCATTTT. This sequence encodes CASSLTAYSNQPQHF.

The CDR3 region is CASSLQGLRGYEQYV. The CDR3 nucleotides are TGTGCCAGCAGCTTACAGGGACTCCGGGGGTACGAGCAGTACGTC. This sequence joins TRBV13 and TRBJ2-7; possible D gene TRBD2, 6 bases. This CDR3 has 15 residues. CDR1 is PRHDT, CDR2 FYEKMQ, per germline (reference sequence). Trimming pared 2 bases from V and 4 bases from J, leaving 15 bases between.

This clone is a singleton in its sample. The gene calls are TRBV7-9 and TRBJ2-1; D is unresolved. The CDR3 covers 14 residues. CDR1 SEHNR and CDR2 FQNEAQ come from the germline V gene (reference sequence). V was cut by 7 bases and J by 4 bases, with 14 bases left in between. The DNA for the CDR3 is TGTGCCAGCATCCTCCGGTTGGGGTACAATGAGCAGTTCTTC. It specifies CASILRLGYNEQFF.

The chain combines TRBV5-5 with TRBJ1-1; TRBD1 is a possible D gene (5 bases). Trimming shortened V by 4 bases and J by 5 bases, and 15 bases separated the two germline ends. The V gene's germline CDR1 is SGHKS and CDR2 YYEKEE (reference sequence). The CDR3 spans 14 residues. The CDR3 loop reads CASSPAGSITEAFF. The CDR3 nucleotides are TGTGCCAGCAGCCCGGCAGGGTCTATAACTGAAGCTTTCTTT.

The chain recombines TRBV30 with TRBJ2-5; the D is unclear. V was pared by 1 base and J by 4 bases, with 7 bases between. Germline V CDR1 and CDR2: GTSNPN, SVGIG (reference sequence). The CDR3 is made up of 12 amino acids. CDR3 protein: CAWSAVRETQYF. CDR3 bases: TGTGCCTGGAGTGCGGTGCGAGAGACCCAGTACTTC. Supplemented by reference TRBV30 and TRBJ2-5, the full variable domain reads SQTIHQWPATLVQPVGSPLSLECTVEGTSNPNLYWYRQAAGRGLQLLFYSVGIGQISSEVPQNLSASRPQDRQFILSSKKLLLSDSGFYLCAWSAVRETQYFGPGTRLLVL.

This chain joins TRBV9 and TRBJ2-1; TRBD1 matches at 10 bases. V shed 4 bases, J shed 9 bases, and the junction held 7 bases outside the gene matches. Germline CDR1 reads SGDLS; CDR2 reads YYNGEE. CDR3 length: 14 residues. CDR3 bases: TGTGCCAGCAGCCTGACAGGGGGCCAAATTGAGCAGTTCTTC. Amino acid sequence: CASSLTGGQIEQFF. Complete variable domain (other parts from reference TRBV9 and TRBJ2-1): DSGVTQTPKHLITATGQRVTLRCSPRSGDLSVYWYQQSLDQGLQFLIQYYNGEERAKGNILERFSAQQFPDLHSELNLSSLELGDSALYFCASSLTGGQIEQFFGPGTRLTVL.

This chain connects TRBV19 to TRBJ1-5, with D hard to call. The ends were cut back, 5 bases at V and 1 base at J, with 9 bases in the middle. The CDR3 is 14 amino acids. Germline CDR1 and CDR2: LNHDA and SQIVND (reference sequence). The CDR3 DNA reads TGTGCCAGTAGTTGGACGGGGAGCAATCAGCCCCAGCATTTT. Encoded protein: CASSWTGSNQPQHF.

This rearrangement joins TRBV21-1 to TRBJ1-6; TRBD1 is the table's D call, not checked against the DNA. TRBV21-1 is designated a pseudogene. CDR3 length: 18 residues. The CDR3 loop is CASSKGSGPEFYNSPLHF. CDR3 DNA: TGTGCCAGCAGCAAAGGGTCAGGTCCCGAATTCTATAATTCACCCCTCCACTTT.

The V call is TRBV9, the J call TRBJ2-3; no firm D call. V was pared by 6 bases and J by 5 bases, with 16 bases between. This CDR3 comprises 14 residues. Germline loops: CDR1 SGDLS, CDR2 YYNGEE. The CDR3 sequence is CASTPEGFIDTQYF. As DNA, the CDR3 is TGTGCCAGCACCCCTGAAGGGTTTATAGATACGCAGTATTTT.

The chain employs TRBV6-1 and TRBJ2-1; TRBD2 is a possible D gene (6 bases). Germline lookup yields CDR1 MNHNS and CDR2 SASEGT. This CDR3 is built from 16 residues. Trimming removed 2 bases from V and 7 bases from J, with 18 bases in between. The CDR3 DNA follows: TGTGCCAGCAGTGAATTGGGCGGGAACGTCTTGAATGAGCAGTTCTTC. Its translation is CASSELGGNVLNEQFF.

This clone showed up just once. The chain joins TRBV27 to TRBJ2-2; 7 nucleotides agree with TRBD2. The CDR3 has 16 residues. Losses at the gene ends were 7 bases for V and 2 bases for J; bases not matched to a gene: 10. CDR1 and CDR2 from the germline V gene are MNHEY and SMNVEV (reference sequence). CDR3 region: CASTGGGRANTGELFF. DNA of the CDR3: TGTGCCAGCACAGGTGGGGGGAGGGCTAACACCGGGGAGCTGTTTTTT.

The rearrangement links TRBV7-2 to TRBJ1-2, with no clear D. CDR3 length: 12 residues. Germline V gene data show CDR1 as SGHTA and CDR2 as FQGNSA. Trimming stripped 5 bases from V and 7 bases from J, with 11 bases between. The CDR3 spells CASSQGRFGYTF. Written as DNA, the CDR3 is TGTGCCAGCAGCCAAGGACGGTTTGGCTACACCTTC.